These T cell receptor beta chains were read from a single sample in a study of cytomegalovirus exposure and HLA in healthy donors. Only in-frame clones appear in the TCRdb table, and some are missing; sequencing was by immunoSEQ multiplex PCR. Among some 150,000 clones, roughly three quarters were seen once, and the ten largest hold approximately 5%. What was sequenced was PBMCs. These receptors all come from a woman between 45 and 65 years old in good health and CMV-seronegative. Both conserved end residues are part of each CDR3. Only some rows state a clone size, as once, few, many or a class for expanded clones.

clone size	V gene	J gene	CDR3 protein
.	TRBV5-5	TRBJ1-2	CASSLGASHYGYTF
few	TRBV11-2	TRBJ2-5	CASSFHGQRETETQYF
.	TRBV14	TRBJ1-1	CASSQDRNTEAFF
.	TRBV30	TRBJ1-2	CAWLTGGTNYGYTF
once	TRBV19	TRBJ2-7	CASSRGGPYEQYF
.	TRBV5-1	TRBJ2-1	CASSPGGRGGAHNEQFF
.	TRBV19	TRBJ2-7	CASSSSGTSGGREQYF
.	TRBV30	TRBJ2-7	CAWGRGLGGFYEQYF
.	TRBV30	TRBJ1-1	CAWRKPGPRVEAFF
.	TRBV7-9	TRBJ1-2	CASSLGRGGYTF
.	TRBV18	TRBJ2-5	CASSLGQGYETQYF
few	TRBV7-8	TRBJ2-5	CASSPHTRQETQYF
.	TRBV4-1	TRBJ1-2	CASSPPTGTVGYGYTF
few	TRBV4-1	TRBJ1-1	CASSQPGQGLAEAFF
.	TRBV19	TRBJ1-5	CASSIVNARLIPQHF
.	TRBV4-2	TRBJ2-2	CASSQSPAGATNTGELFF
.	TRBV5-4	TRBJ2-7	CASSLVQGHEQYF
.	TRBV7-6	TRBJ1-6	CASSWGGARSPLHF
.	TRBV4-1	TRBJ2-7	CASSQLTGEQYF
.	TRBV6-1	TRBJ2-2	CASSEVGVSGELFF
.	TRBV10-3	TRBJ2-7	CAISESWTSGGRPSYEQYF
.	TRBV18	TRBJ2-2	CASSQQGPGELFF
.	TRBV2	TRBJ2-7	CASTTMRGLYEQYF
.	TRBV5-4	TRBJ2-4	CASSLAGVNIQYF
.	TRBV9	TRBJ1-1	CASSGDRRNTEAFF
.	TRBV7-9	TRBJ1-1	CASSPPRGTGSTEAFF
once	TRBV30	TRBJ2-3	CAWSLNSFTDTQYF
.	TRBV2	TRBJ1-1	CASKEVTEAFF
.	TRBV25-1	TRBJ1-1	CASRPPSGSYTEAFF
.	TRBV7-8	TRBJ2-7	CASSLVGGAGLYEQYF
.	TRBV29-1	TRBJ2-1	CSVRTSGGAGEQFF
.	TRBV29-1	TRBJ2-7	CSAGYSGEQYF
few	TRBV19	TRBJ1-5	CASGQGVGPQHF
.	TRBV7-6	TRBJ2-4	CASSLAPGGGAKNIQYF
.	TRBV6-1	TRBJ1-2	CASSVGQGGGYTF
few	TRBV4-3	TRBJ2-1	CASSQERGGSYNEQFF
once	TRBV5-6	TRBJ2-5	CASSSGLAGGGSQYF
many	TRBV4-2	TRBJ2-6	CASSQSRLAGHSGANVLTF
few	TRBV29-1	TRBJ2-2	CSVMGQANTGELFF
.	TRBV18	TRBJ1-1	CASSPRQNTEAFF
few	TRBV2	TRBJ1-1	CASMRGPGTGAAFF
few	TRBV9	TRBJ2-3	CASSGRAGTDTQYF
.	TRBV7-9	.	CASSLAPVSYEQYF
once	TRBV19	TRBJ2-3	CASSSPFVGSTDTQYF
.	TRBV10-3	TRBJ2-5	CAIKQRGEETQYF
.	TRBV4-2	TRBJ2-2	CASSQERGGASGELFF
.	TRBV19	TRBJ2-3	CASSLSSGGSVDTQYF
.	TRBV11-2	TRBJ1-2	CASSLVGGATYGYTF
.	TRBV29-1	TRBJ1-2	CSVEGAGCGYTF
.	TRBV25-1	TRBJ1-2	CASSAGAEAYGYTF
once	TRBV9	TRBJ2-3	CASSVRTGTDTQYF
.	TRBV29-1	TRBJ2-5	CSVATGGYRGETQYF
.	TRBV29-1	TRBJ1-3	CSATTVSGNTIYF
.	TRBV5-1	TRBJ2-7	CASSLEAGGSYEQYF
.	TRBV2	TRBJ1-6	CASKGTGEESPLHF
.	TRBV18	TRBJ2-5	CASSQRQGEQETQYF
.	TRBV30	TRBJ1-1	CAWSVRGTTEAFF